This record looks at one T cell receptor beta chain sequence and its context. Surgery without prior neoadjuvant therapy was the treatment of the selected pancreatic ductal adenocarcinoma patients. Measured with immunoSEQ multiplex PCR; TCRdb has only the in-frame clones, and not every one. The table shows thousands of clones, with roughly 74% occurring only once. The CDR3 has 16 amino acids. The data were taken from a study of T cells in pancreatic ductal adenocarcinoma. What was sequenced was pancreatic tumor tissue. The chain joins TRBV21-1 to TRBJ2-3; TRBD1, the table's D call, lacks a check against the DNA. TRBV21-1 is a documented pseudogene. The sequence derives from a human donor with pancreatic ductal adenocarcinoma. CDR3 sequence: CASSDQATVMQDTQYF. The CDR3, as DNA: TGTGCCAGCAGTGATCAGGCTACAGTCATGCAAGATACGCAGTATTTT.